A single sample is the source of the 32 T cell receptor beta chains below, sequenced in a study of response to subunit inactivated influenza vaccine. Each CDR3 protein is one row after TCRdb ran MiXCR on the RT-PCR reads. The sample holds 500,000 to 550,000 distinct CDR3 sequences; under 30% are singletons and the top ten take 2.5% to 3.5%. This same sample was also part of a study on T cells expressing NK-cell markers. As that study records: Libraries used 5'RACE template switching adding universal primer site and UMIs.

Sequencing used CD4+ T cells sorted from PBMCs, obtained about 12 days after vaccination. These receptors all stem from a man aged 50-60 years who received an inactivated influenza vaccine.

A few counts support this clonotype. V is TRBV7-9 and J is TRBJ1-6, with a possible D match to TRBD1 (5 bases). The length of the CDR3 is 15 residues. V was shortened by 5 bases and J by 7 bases, with 15 bases between the two germline ends. The germline gives CDR1 SEHNR, CDR2 FQNEAQ (reference sequence). The CDR3 protein is CASSSPGLPNSPLHF. The CDR3 DNA follows: TGTGCCAGCAGCAGCCCGGGACTGCCGAATTCACCCCTCCACTTT.

This clonotype has more than one count but fewer than ten. The V gene is TRBV18, the J gene TRBJ2-7; 8 bases map to TRBD1. Germline lookup yields CDR1 KGHSH and CDR2 LQKENI. With V trimmed by 1 base and J by 2 bases, 7 bases remained unmatched. CDR3 size: 16 residues. CDR3 region: CASSPLAGTGAYEQYF. Written as DNA, the CDR3 is TGTGCCAGCTCACCACTGGCCGGGACAGGAGCCTACGAGCAGTACTTC. The full variable domain, rest sourced from reference TRBV18 and TRBJ2-7, is NAGVMQNPRHLVRRRGQEARLRCSPMKGHSHVYWYRQLPEEGLKFMVYLQKENIIDESGMPKERFSAEFPKEGPSILRIQQVVRGDSAAYFCASSPLAGTGAYEQYFGPGTRLTVT.

This clonotype was seen only a few times. V usage is TRBV4-3 and J usage is TRBJ2-5; D is unclear. V was cut by 4 bases and J by 5 bases, with 11 bases left in between. Germline CDR1 is LGHNA and CDR2 is YSLEER. The CDR3 is 13 amino acids. Written as DNA, the CDR3 is TGCGCCAGCAGCCCCCAAATAAGGGAGACCCAGTACTTC. It is translated as CASSPQIRETQYF.

The V gene is TRBV29-1, the J gene TRBJ2-3, with D possibly TRBD2 on 6 matching bases. The CDR3 has 13 residues. Germline CDR1 reads SQVTM; CDR2 reads ANQGSEA. The CDR3 DNA sequence: TGCACCCTAATGACCCTAGCGACAGATACGCAGTATTTT. Protein product: CTLMTLATDTQYF.

This clonotype was recorded only once. The DNA of the CDR3 is TGCAGTGCTAAGGGGGATAGCTCCTATAATTCACCCCTCCACTTT. Translating it yields CSAKGDSSYNSPLHF. This chain connects TRBV20-1 to TRBJ1-6, with D possibly being TRBD1 (6 bases). CDR3 size: 15 residues. The germline CDR1 and CDR2 sequences are DFQATT and SNEGSKA (reference sequence). V dropped 4 bases and J dropped 0 bases, with 10 bases sitting between them.

This clonotype was detected a few times. The rearrangement joins TRBV6-4 to TRBJ2-5, with TRBD1 as a possible D gene (6 bases). The CDR3 is 13 residues long. The germline V gene encodes CDR1 MRHNA and CDR2 SNTAGT. Trimming removed 4 bases at V and 4 bases at J, with 10 bases between. CDR3 nucleotide sequence: TGTGCCAGCAGTGGGAGCAGGGGAGAGACCCAGTACTTC. Translated: CASSGSRGETQYF.

The chain combines TRBV10-3 with TRBJ1-6; tentatively, D is TRBD1 (6 bases). Germline V CDR1 and CDR2: ENHRY, SYGVKD. This CDR3 comprises 14 residues. V lost 6 bases, J lost 5 bases, and 11 bases lay in between. For the CDR3, the DNA is TGTGCCATCAGGGGGACACCTGATAATTCACCCCTCCACTTT. It is translated as CAIRGTPDNSPLHF.

This clonotype appeared a few times. The chain is built from TRBV28 and TRBJ2-1; possible D gene TRBD2, 5 bases. V was pared by 10 bases and J by 0 bases, with 13 bases between. The CDR3 contains 14 residues. Per germline, CDR1 MDHEN and CDR2 SYDVKM. The CDR3 DNA sequence: TGTGCCACCTATAGGGAGTCCTCCTACAATGAGCAGTTCTTC. Amino acid sequence: CATYRESSYNEQFF.

This clonotype has a count of ten or more. The chain links TRBV6-1 to TRBJ2-1, with TRBD1 identical over 8 bases. The germline V gene has CDR1 MNHNS and CDR2 SASEGT. Losses at the gene ends were 5 bases for V and 8 bases for J; bases not matched to a gene: 11. The CDR3 has 15 amino acids. The CDR3 nucleotides are TGTGCCAGCAGTCCGTACTCAGGGGGCGTGTATGAGCAGTTCTTC. Translating gives CASSPYSGGVYEQFF.

The chain is built from TRBV18 and TRBJ2-1; TRBD2 matches 10 bases. Trimming removed 3 bases from V and 10 bases from J; junction bases left unmatched: 6. CDR1 is KGHSH, CDR2 LQKENI, per germline. The CDR3 extends over 14 amino acids. This CDR3 reads CASSPPGTSAEQFF. In nucleotides, the CDR3 is TGTGCCAGCTCACCTCCTGGGACTAGCGCAGAGCAGTTCTTC.

This clonotype has more than one count but fewer than ten. V gene TRBV2 combines with J gene TRBJ2-3; possible D gene TRBD1, 6 bases. From germline, CDR1 is SNHLY and CDR2 FYNNEI. V lost 4 bases and J lost 2, with 16 bases in between. The CDR3 covers 16 residues. The CDR3 nucleotides read TGTGCCAGCAGTGTCGGTACAGGGCCCCCCACAGATACGCAGTATTTT. Its protein product is CASSVGTGPPTDTQYF.

This clonotype was seen a handful of times. V usage is TRBV5-1 and J usage is TRBJ2-2, with TRBD2 matching over 9 bases. CDR3 length equals 16 residues. Trimming removed 0 bases from V and 2 bases from J; junction bases left unmatched: 2. Germline V gene sequence: CDR1 SGHRS, CDR2 YFSETQ. The CDR3 loop reads CASSLVAGDNTGELFF. CDR3 nucleotide sequence: TGCGCCAGCAGCTTGGTAGCGGGAGACAACACCGGGGAGCTGTTTTTT.

This clonotype was detected only a few times. This chain links TRBV18 with TRBJ2-2; D remains ambiguous. Germline CDR1 and CDR2: KGHSH and LQKENI. This CDR3 spans 16 amino acids. V was clipped by 1 base and J by 4 bases, with 13 bases between them. The CDR3 protein is CASSPRLGSATGELFF. CDR3 in DNA: TGTGCCAGCTCACCACGCTTAGGGTCGGCCACCGGGGAGCTGTTTTTT. Variable domain in full (rest from reference TRBV18 and TRBJ2-2): NAGVMQNPRHLVRRRGQEARLRCSPMKGHSHVYWYRQLPEEGLKFMVYLQKENIIDESGMPKERFSAEFPKEGPSILRIQQVVRGDSAAYFCASSPRLGSATGELFFGEGSRLTVL.

This sequence joins TRBV6-1 and TRBJ2-3; D gene ambiguous. In germline, CDR1 is MNHNS, CDR2 SASEGT. The CDR3 covers 14 residues. V lost 3 bases and J 8 bases, leaving 15 bases between the germline ends. Written as DNA, the CDR3 is TGTGCCAGCAGTGAGGACCGGGCCTTCGGTACGCAGTATTTT. Translated: CASSEDRAFGTQYF.

The CDR3 DNA reads as TGTGCCAGCTCACCACTATTTCCCGGCAGGACGAACACTGAAGCTTTCTTT. Translated: CASSPLFPGRTNTEAFF. This chain connects TRBV18 to TRBJ1-1; D gene uncertain. Looked up from germline, CDR1 is KGHSH and CDR2 is LQKENI. This CDR3 has 17 amino acids. V lost 1 base to trimming and J lost 1 base, with 16 bases between them.

This clonotype showed up just a few times. The gene calls are TRBV20-1 and TRBJ2-1; 14 bases are shared with TRBD2. This CDR3 has 17 amino acids. Per the germline V gene, CDR1 is DFQATT and CDR2 is SNEGSKA (reference sequence). V lost 5 bases to trimming and J lost 8 bases; unmatched junction nucleotides: 14. The CDR3 sequence: CSAPTSRLAGGTDEQFF. CDR3 in DNA: TGCAGTGCTCCCACATCGAGACTAGCGGGGGGGACTGATGAGCAGTTCTTC.

CDR3 protein: CASSQDQTILTRPGELFF. The CDR3 DNA sequence: TGCGCCAGCAGCCAAGATCAAACAATCCTAACACGTCCCGGGGAGCTGTTTTTT. The V gene is TRBV4-3, the J gene TRBJ2-2; no definite D call. The CDR3 loop spans 18 amino acids. Trimming took off 0 bases at V and 6 bases at J, with 20 bases between the two ends. In germline, CDR1 is LGHNA, CDR2 YSLEER.

This chain connects TRBV20-1 to TRBJ2-4; D call uncertain. The V and J ends lost 7 bases and 0 bases respectively, with 10 bases between them. The CDR3 totals 13 residues. CDR1 and CDR2 from the germline V gene are DFQATT and SNEGSKA (reference sequence). For the CDR3, the DNA is TGCAGTGTTCCTTCGATAGCCAAAAACATTCAGTACTTC. Encoded protein: CSVPSIAKNIQYF.

The gene calls are TRBV4-3 and TRBJ1-3; D is possibly TRBD1 (5 bases). Germline V CDR1 and CDR2: LGHNA, YSLEER. The CDR3 runs 14 residues. Trimming removed 4 bases from V and 4 bases from J, with 11 bases in between. CDR3 amino acids: CASSPAGGGNTIYF. CDR3 coding DNA: TGCGCCAGCAGCCCCGCCGGGGGGGGAAACACCATATATTTT.

The gene calls are TRBV24-1 and TRBJ2-1; TRBD2 matches 13 bases. Trimming took 4 bases from V and 6 from J; bases not matched to a gene: 8. Germline lookup yields CDR1 KGHDR and CDR2 SFDVKD. The CDR3 is made up of 17 amino acids. CDR3 bases: TGTGCCACCAGTGACCGGACTAGCGGGGGCACCCGCAATGAGCAGTTCTTC. This codes for CATSDRTSGGTRNEQFF.

This clonotype was observed a few times. V and J are TRBV3-1 and TRBJ1-6; D might be TRBD1 (6 bases). The CDR3 has 14 residues. Trimming shortened V by 5 bases and J by 13 bases, and 18 bases separated the two germline ends. Per germline, CDR1 LGHDT and CDR2 YNNKEL (reference sequence). Here the CDR3 DNA reads TGTGCCAGCAGCGCCCGGGACACGAGTACCCCCCTCCACTTT. Translated: CASSARDTSTPLHF.

Only a few counts were recorded for this clonotype. CDR3 DNA: TGTGCCAGCACCACCCGGGACAGGGGTAATACGCAGTATTTT. This encodes CASTTRDRGNTQYF. The gene calls are TRBV6-1 and TRBJ2-3; 10 bases are shared with TRBD1. Germline lookup yields CDR1 MNHNS and CDR2 SASEGT. The CDR3 is 14 amino acids. With 7 bases clipped from V and 7 bases from J, the junction kept 8 bases outside the gene matches.

The chain links TRBV20-1 to TRBJ2-7, with D perhaps matching TRBD2 (5 bases). CDR3 size: 15 residues. Germline V lookup: CDR1 DFQATT, CDR2 SNEGSKA (reference sequence). With 0 bases removed from V and 2 bases from J, the gap between germline ends came to 14 bases. The CDR3 bases are TGCAGTGCTAGAGATGTGGGAGTGCTCACCTACGAGCAGTACTTC. Translated, it gives CSARDVGVLTYEQYF.

This chain joins TRBV6-7 and TRBJ2-4; 8 bases are a match to TRBD1. TRBV6-7 has ORF status, its function being uncertain. V dropped 0 bases and J dropped 4; count of bases not matched to a gene: 8. The CDR3 length is 17 residues. The CDR3 DNA is TGTGCCAGCAGTTACTCGAGGCCCCGACAGGGGAAAAACATTCAGTACTTC. Its protein product is CASSYSRPRQGKNIQYF.

The chain combines TRBV6-2 or TRBV6-3 with TRBJ2-2; D possibly corresponds to TRBD1 (5 bases). V was clipped by 5 bases and J by 4 bases, with 11 bases between them. The CDR3 runs to 14 residues. The V gene's germline CDR1 is MNHEY and CDR2 SVGEGT. The CDR3 DNA sequence: TGTGCCAGCAGTAACCAGGGTTTCACCGGGGAGCTGTTTTTT. Translating gives CASSNQGFTGELFF.

The chain is built from TRBV7-2 and TRBJ2-3, with 10 positions matching TRBD2. Germline assignment: CDR1 SGHTA and CDR2 FQGNSA. The V gene end was trimmed by 6 bases and the J gene end by 1 base; junction bases not matched to a gene: 7. The CDR3 spans 16 residues. CDR3 in amino acids: CASRFPSGSGTDTQYF. The CDR3 coding sequence is TGTGCCAGCAGGTTCCCTAGCGGGAGTGGCACAGATACGCAGTATTTT.

V is TRBV5-5 and J is TRBJ2-3, with 12 nucleotides matching TRBD2. Germline V CDR1 and CDR2: SGHKS, YYEKEE (reference sequence). V lost 0 bases and J lost 4; bases outside the gene matches: 3. CDR3 size: 16 residues. CDR3: CASSLVLAGGPDTQYF. DNA of the CDR3: TGTGCCAGCAGCTTGGTTCTAGCGGGAGGGCCAGATACGCAGTATTTT.

This clonotype was observed a few times. The chain is built from TRBV3-1 and TRBJ2-4; D not resolved. The CDR3 covers 17 residues. In germline, CDR1 is LGHDT, CDR2 YNNKEL (reference sequence). The ends were cut back, 0 bases at V and 5 bases at J, with 17 bases in the middle. The chain's CDR3 is CASSQDLHENRENIQYF. The CDR3 DNA follows: TGTGCCAGCAGCCAAGATTTACACGAGAACCGGGAAAACATTCAGTACTTC. The full variable domain, in which reference TRBV3-1 and TRBJ2-4 provide the parts outside the CDR3, is DTAVSQTPKYLVTQMGNDKSIKCEQNLGHDTMYWYKQDSKKFLKIMFSYNNKELIINETVPNRFSPKSPDKAHLNLHINSLELGDSAVYFCASSQDLHENRENIQYFGAGTRLSVL.

This clonotype came up a few times. The chain combines TRBV5-1 with TRBJ1-5; possibly TRBD1 for D (6 bases). The CDR3 sequence is 14 residues long. Between the trimmed V and J ends, which lost 2 bases and 5 bases, there was a span of 11 bases. From germline, CDR1 is SGHRS and CDR2 YFSETQ. CDR3: CASSLEGGHQPQHF. The CDR3 bases are TGCGCCAGCAGCTTAGAGGGGGGCCATCAGCCCCAGCATTTT. Drawing the rest from reference TRBV5-1 and TRBJ1-5, the complete variable domain is KAGVTQTPRYLIKTRGQQVTLSCSPISGHRSVSWYQQTPGQGLQFLFEYFSETQRNKGNFPGRFSGRQFSNSRSEMNVSTLELGDSALYLCASSLEGGHQPQHFGDGTRLSIL.

The chain recombines TRBV28 with TRBJ2-1; 7 positions match TRBD2. The V gene's germline CDR1 is MDHEN and CDR2 SYDVKM. This CDR3 is 16 amino acids long. The V and J ends lost 7 bases and 8 bases, in that order; junction bases with no gene match: 17. CDR3 DNA sequence: TGTGCCAGCATCCTGGGGACTACGACATCTGAGGATGAGCAGTTCTTC. It yields the protein CASILGTTTSEDEQFF.

This clonotype has only a few counts. The chain has TRBV5-1 and TRBJ2-5; 11 bases fit TRBD2. The CDR3 is 15 amino acids. Germline CDR1 reads SGHRS; CDR2 reads YFSETQ. The V gene end was trimmed by 5 bases and the J gene end by 4 bases; junction bases not matched to a gene: 7. The CDR3: CASRKEGTSGETQYF. The CDR3 DNA reads TGCGCCAGCAGAAAGGAGGGGACTAGCGGAGAGACCCAGTACTTC. Using reference TRBV5-1 and TRBJ2-5 for the parts outside the CDR3, the full variable domain is KAGVTQTPRYLIKTRGQQVTLSCSPISGHRSVSWYQQTPGQGLQFLFEYFSETQRNKGNFPGRFSGRQFSNSRSEMNVSTLELGDSALYLCASRKEGTSGETQYFGPGTRLLVL.

Only a few counts were recorded for this clonotype. This chain connects TRBV20-1 to TRBJ2-3; D is unclear. The germline CDR1 and CDR2 sequences are DFQATT and SNEGSKA (reference sequence). Between the trimmed V and J ends, which lost 0 bases and 6 bases, there was a span of 13 bases. The length of the CDR3 is 14 residues. The CDR3 nucleotides read TGCAGTGCTAGAGAGCCGCGCAGTTCCGATACGCAGTATTTT. This sequence encodes CSAREPRSSDTQYF.